Shown below are 23 T cell receptor beta chains from a single sample sequenced in a study of T cells expressing NK-cell markers. With the 5' RACE reads reprocessed, TCRdb shows one record per CDR3 protein and no DNA. Its clone listing holds 400,000 to 550,000 distinct CDR3 sequences. The source material was blood T cells: a sorted CD56 or NKG2C T cell subset, CD4+ or CD8+ T cells, or bulk PBMC T cells (not recorded which). These receptors were taken from a woman between 18 and 69 years old in good health.

This rearrangement joins TRBV5-5 to TRBJ2-3. CDR3 size: 16 residues. Germline loops: CDR1 SGHKS, CDR2 YYEKEE (reference sequence). The CDR3 is CASTLNTGRHTDTQYF.

The chain couples TRBV12-3 or TRBV12-4 to TRBJ2-1; TCRdb selects TRBD2, and the lack of DNA leaves this call unchecked. The CDR3 spans 16 residues. The CDR3 loop is CASNPAGGKSYNEQFF.

The V and J genes are TRBV7-2 and TRBJ1-1; TCRdb picks TRBD1, but there is no DNA to check that call. The V gene's germline CDR1 is SGHTA and CDR2 FQGNSA. There are 13 residues in the CDR3. CDR3 sequence reads: CASSRQRNTEAFF.

V gene TRBV19 combines with J gene TRBJ2-1; TCRdb proposes TRBD2, but this gene call is untestable without DNA. Germline V gives CDR1 LNHDA, CDR2 SQIVND (reference sequence). This CDR3 contains 15 residues. Here the CDR3 reads CASSILAGGNNEQFF. Full variable domain (rest looked up from reference TRBV19 and TRBJ2-1): DGGITQSPKYLFRKEGQNVTLSCEQNLNHDAMYWYRQDPGQGLRLIYYSQIVNDFQKGDIAEGYSVSREKKESFPLTVTSAQKNPTAFYLCASSILAGGNNEQFFGPGTRLTVL.

The chain recombines TRBV12-3 or TRBV12-4 with TRBJ2-3; with no DNA, the TCRdb D assignment of TRBD2 cannot be verified. The CDR3 is 15 amino acids. The CDR3 spells CASSALITSTDTQYF.

The CDR3 sequence is CSAPDGELAKNIQYF. The chain combines TRBV20-1 with TRBJ2-4. Looked up from germline, CDR1 is DFQATT and CDR2 is SNEGSKA (reference sequence). The CDR3 is 15 residues long.

This chain connects TRBV4-3 to TRBJ2-3. Germline CDR1 and CDR2: LGHNA and YSLEER. This CDR3 is built from 14 residues. The CDR3 region is CASSLTTSTDTQYF.

The rearrangement uses TRBV12-3 or TRBV12-4 and TRBJ1-3. This CDR3 has 14 amino acids. The CDR3: CASSFKDSGNTIYF.

This chain links TRBV29-1 with TRBJ1-2; TCRdb's D gene call, TRBD1, goes unchecked for lack of DNA. Germline V gene data show CDR1 as SQVTM and CDR2 as ANQGSEA. The CDR3 spans 12 residues. CDR3 amino acids: CSVRDGNYGYTF.

The chain uses TRBV10-2 and TRBJ2-3. Germline loops: CDR1 WSHSY, CDR2 SAAADI. This CDR3 spans 14 amino acids. This CDR3 reads CASSGLDIPDTQYF.

CDR3 residues: CASSRAGESTDTQYF. The V call is TRBV12-3 or TRBV12-4, the J call TRBJ2-3; TCRdb's assignment of TRBD1 cannot be checked, as there is no DNA. The length of the CDR3 is 15 residues.

This chain links TRBV27 with TRBJ2-7; TCRdb reports TRBD1, a call that lacks DNA to check it against. Germline V lookup: CDR1 MNHEY, CDR2 SMNVEV (reference sequence). This CDR3 is built from 15 residues. The CDR3 loop is CASSLSIAPDYEQYF.

The rearrangement joins TRBV29-1 to TRBJ2-3; TCRdb names TRBD2, which stays unverified in the absence of DNA. CDR1 is SQVTM and CDR2 is ANQGSEA in the germline V gene. This CDR3 has 13 residues. CDR3 loop: CSVEGALADTQYF.

The chain recombines TRBV29-1 with TRBJ1-1; TCRdb reports TRBD1, a call that lacks DNA to check it against. Germline loops: CDR1 SQVTM, CDR2 ANQGSEA. There are 13 residues in the CDR3. The CDR3 region is CSVGASGEGQAFF.

The rearrangement links TRBV20-1 to TRBJ1-1; TCRdb lists TRBD1, though no DNA is available to test this call. In germline, CDR1 is DFQATT, CDR2 SNEGSKA (reference sequence). The CDR3 is 14 amino acids. The CDR3 sequence is CSARDQLTGGQAFF.

The rearrangement joins TRBV20-1 to TRBJ1-2; the TRBD1 assignment by TCRdb is unverifiable without DNA. The CDR3 consists of 13 residues. CDR1 and CDR2 (germline): DFQATT, SNEGSKA (reference sequence). The CDR3 sequence is CSASDREFYGYTF.

CDR3 amino acids: CSARRTGEVRETQYF. The V and J genes are TRBV29-1 and TRBJ2-5; checking the TCRdb D call of TRBD1 is not possible without DNA. The CDR3 totals 15 residues. Germline CDR1 SQVTM, CDR2 ANQGSEA.

This sequence joins TRBV12-3 or TRBV12-4 and TRBJ2-4; the TCRdb D gene call, TRBD2, has no DNA to confirm it. CDR3 length equals 14 residues. This CDR3 reads CASSLGRVTNIQYF.

V and J are TRBV29-1 and TRBJ1-1. Germline assignment: CDR1 SQVTM and CDR2 ANQGSEA. The CDR3 runs to 15 residues. This CDR3 reads CSVDSLAGQSAEAFF.

This sequence joins TRBV30 and TRBJ1-2; TCRdb proposes TRBD1, but this gene call is untestable without DNA. The CDR3 has 12 amino acids. Germline loops: CDR1 GTSNPN, CDR2 SVGIG (reference sequence). This CDR3 reads CAWKRGGEGYTF. Drawing the rest from reference TRBV30 and TRBJ1-2, the complete variable domain is SQTIHQWPATLVQPVGSPLSLECTVEGTSNPNLYWYRQAAGRGLQLLFYSVGIGQISSEVPQNLSASRPQDRQFILSSKKLLLSDSGFYLCAWKRGGEGYTFGSGTRLTVV.

The V and J genes are TRBV3-1 and TRBJ2-1; TCRdb selects TRBD2, and the lack of DNA leaves this call unchecked. There are 18 residues in the CDR3. Germline V CDR1 and CDR2: LGHDT, YNNKEL (reference sequence). CDR3 region: CASSQDRRLAGGGAEQFF.

The chain recombines TRBV29-1 with TRBJ2-2; TCRdb calls TRBD1, which cannot be checked without DNA. Germline CDR1 reads SQVTM; CDR2 reads ANQGSEA. This CDR3 contains 16 residues. The CDR3 here is CSVEKPGTENTGELFF.

The chain joins TRBV11-2 to TRBJ2-1; TCRdb selects TRBD1, and the lack of DNA leaves this call unchecked. The CDR3 contains 16 residues. From germline, CDR1 is SGHAT and CDR2 FQNNGV. The CDR3 sequence: CASSRAGQVVDNEQFF.